The rows below give T cell receptor beta chains drawn from one sample of a study of T cells after yellow fever vaccination. MiXCR, applied by TCRdb to the 5' RACE reads, yields one record per CDR3 protein. The sample consists of 450,000 to 650,000 distinct CDR3 sequences, 13% of them appearing once. The starting material was PBMCs, obtained on the day of the yellow fever booster vaccination. The receptors shown here come from a man under 40 who received the YFV17D yellow fever vaccine. Each CDR3 is given with its conserved first and last residue. D genes are given only for firm matches. Expanded clones are given a class, and other clones once, few, many or no size at all.

TRBJ2-7	TRBV28	-	-	CASSLWGMMDEQYF	TGTGCCAGCAGTTTATGGGGGATGATGGACGAGCAGTACTTC
TRBJ2-2	TRBV5-1	few	-	CASSSQTGNTGELFF	TGCGCCAGCAGCTCCCAGACAGGGAACACCGGGGAGCTGTTTTTT
TRBJ1-6	TRBV7-2	few	-	CASSGALYNSPLHF	TGTGCCAGCAGCGGGGCTTTATATAATTCACCCCTCCACTTT
TRBJ2-1	TRBV9	-	-	CASSVDMFYNEQFF	TGTGCCAGCAGCGTTGACATGTTCTACAATGAGCAGTTCTTC
TRBJ2-2	TRBV20-1	-	-	CSARESGSGELFF	TGCAGTGCTAGAGAGTCGGGGTCCGGGGAGCTGTTTTTT
TRBJ2-1	TRBV27	-	-	CASSPSWSYNEQFF	TGTGCCAGCAGCCCAAGCTGGTCCTACAATGAGCAGTTCTTC
TRBJ1-2	TRBV6-1	few	-	CASREGTLRLFNYGYTF	TGTGCCAGCAGAGAGGGCACGTTGAGACTGTTTAACTATGGCTACACCTTC
TRBJ2-2	TRBV4-3	-	TRBD2	CASSQGGTSGNTGELFF	TGCGCCAGCAGCCAAGGGGGGACTAGCGGGAACACCGGGGAGCTGTTTTTT
TRBJ2-5	TRBV14	-	-	CASSQRLGGGETQYF	TGTGCCAGCAGCCAGCGACTAGGGGGTGGGGAGACCCAGTACTTC
TRBJ2-2	TRBV2	few	TRBD2	CASLLAGGPTGELFF	TGTGCCAGCTTACTCGCGGGAGGCCCCACCGGGGAGCTGTTTTTT
TRBJ2-3	TRBV5-1	-	TRBD2	CASSPSGSKWSTDTQYF	TGCGCCAGCAGCCCAAGCGGGAGTAAGTGGAGCACAGATACGCAGTATTTT
TRBJ2-7	TRBV5-1	few	TRBD2	CASSLEGLAAFYEQYF	TGCGCCAGCAGCTTGGAGGGACTAGCAGCATTTTACGAGCAGTACTTC
TRBJ2-3	TRBV20-1	few	TRBD2	CSARRESADTQYF	TGCAGTGCTAGGCGGGAGAGCGCAGATACGCAGTATTTT
TRBJ2-3	TRBV20-1	-	TRBD2	CSARAASGKTDTQYF	TGCAGTGCGAGAGCGGCTAGCGGGAAGACAGATACGCAGTATTTT
TRBJ2-2	TRBV4-3	-	-	CASSQDPVNSGTGELFF	TGCGCCAGCAGCCAAGACCCCGTCAATTCCGGGACCGGGGAGCTGTTTTTT
TRBJ1-4	TRBV7-9	few	TRBD1	CASSMTGAGNEKLFF	TGTGCCAGCAGCATGACAGGGGCAGGGAATGAAAAACTGTTTTTT
TRBJ2-3	TRBV29-1	-	-	CSVEDQADTQYF	TGCAGCGTTGAAGATCAGGCAGATACGCAGTATTTT
TRBJ2-3	TRBV21-1	-	-	CASSKDADRVTDTQYF	TGTGCCAGCAGCAAAGATGCGGACAGAGTTACAGATACGCAGTATTTT
TRBJ1-1	TRBV5-1	many	-	CASSLRAGDTEAFF	TGCGCCAGCAGCTTGCGGGCAGGGGACACTGAAGCTTTCTTT
TRBJ2-3	TRBV12-3/TRBV12-4	-	-	CASSPLGEEDTQYF	TGTGCCAGCAGTCCCCTGGGGGAGGAAGATACGCAGTATTTT
TRBJ1-1	TRBV6-5	-	-	CASSYSGGQAFF	TGTGCCAGCAGTTACTCAGGTGGGCAGGCTTTCTTT
TRBJ2-2	TRBV24-1	-	TRBD2	CATSGTPVSGRAYDTGELFF	TGTGCCACCAGTGGTACTCCGGTGAGCGGGAGGGCCTATGACACCGGGGAGCTGTTTTTT
TRBJ1-1	TRBV29-1	-	-	CSVSTMLTNTEAFF	TGCAGCGTCAGCACCATGCTAACGAACACTGAAGCTTTCTTT
TRBJ2-2	TRBV6-2/TRBV6-3	many	-	CASSYEGGTGELFF	TGTGCCAGCAGTTACGAGGGCGGCACCGGGGAGCTGTTTTTT
TRBJ2-6	TRBV12-5	few	-	CASGPGGIPGANVLTF	TGTGCTAGTGGCCCCGGCGGGATCCCTGGGGCCAACGTCCTGACTTTC
TRBJ2-1	TRBV3-1	-	-	CASRSGTYNEQFF	TGTGCCAGCAGGTCCGGGACCTACAATGAGCAGTTCTTC
TRBJ2-7	TRBV12-3/TRBV12-4	-	TRBD2	CASTILAGGEQYF	TGTGCCAGCACCATCCTAGCGGGAGGTGAGCAGTACTTC
TRBJ2-4	TRBV12-3/TRBV12-4	few	-	CASSRRIDKNIQYF	TGTGCCAGCAGCCGCAGGATAGACAAAAACATTCAGTACTTC
TRBJ2-1	TRBV29-1	-	TRBD2	CSVEDHVSGRPSNNEQFF	TGCAGCGTTGAAGATCATGTTAGCGGGAGGCCCTCAAACAATGAGCAGTTCTTC
TRBJ2-1	TRBV5-4	few	TRBD2	CASSPDYSGSYNEQFF	TGTGCCAGCAGCCCCGATTATAGCGGGAGCTACAATGAGCAGTTCTTC
TRBJ2-1	TRBV19	-	-	CASWSLDSEQFF	TGTGCCAGTTGGTCCCTGGACAGTGAGCAGTTCTTC
TRBJ2-7	TRBV6-6	-	-	CASSYHEAYEQYF	TGTGCCAGCAGTTACCACGAGGCCTACGAGCAGTACTTC
TRBJ1-1	TRBV5-4	-	-	CASSLGFASEAFF	TGTGCCAGCAGCTTGGGGTTCGCCTCGGAAGCTTTCTTT